These 18 T cell receptor beta chains were sequenced from one sample in a study of OX40 agonist ivuxolimab in advanced cancers. Assay used: immunoSEQ multiplex PCR; TCRdb lists only in-frame clones, some missing. The sample holds 65,000 to 80,000 clones, approximately 90% seen once. The material sequenced was CD4+ or CD8+ T cells sorted from blood, taken in a trial of the OX40 agonist ivuxolimab. The source is an adult with an advanced solid tumor such as melanoma, head and neck, liver or kidney cancer.

The chain couples TRBV11-2 to TRBJ2-7, with D possibly TRBD1 on 6 matching bases. V lost 1 base, J lost 2 bases, and 12 bases lay in between. Germline V lookup: CDR1 SGHAT, CDR2 FQNNGV. The CDR3 totals 15 residues. This CDR3 reads CASSLGPGHPYEQYF. DNA of the CDR3: TGTGCCAGCAGCTTAGGACCGGGACATCCCTACGAGCAGTACTTC.

This clone was detected only once. This sequence joins TRBV15 and TRBJ2-3; a weak D match, TRBD1 (5 bases). CDR3 length equals 16 residues. Per the germline V gene, CDR1 is LNHNV and CDR2 is YYDKDF (reference sequence). Trimming left V 5 bases short and J 1 base short, with 16 bases between. The CDR3 here is CATSEIPGAGTDTQYF. As DNA, the CDR3 is TGTGCCACCAGCGAAATCCCTGGGGCTGGCACAGATACGCAGTATTTT.

The chain combines TRBV25-1 with TRBJ1-4; D is unclear. Per the germline V gene, CDR1 is MGHDK and CDR2 is SYGVNS. Trimming pared 6 bases from V and 4 bases from J, leaving 3 bases between. The CDR3 is made up of 11 amino acids. CDR3 bases: TGTGCCAGCAGCCTTAATGAAAAACTGTTTTTT. Its protein is CASSLNEKLFF.

The chain links TRBV6-5 to TRBJ1-1, with TRBD1 as a possible D gene (5 bases). V was pared by 11 bases and J by 0 bases, with 16 bases between. From germline, CDR1 is MNHEY and CDR2 SVGAGI. The CDR3 consists of 14 residues. The CDR3 spells CAAASGHLNTEAFF. In DNA, the CDR3 is TGTGCCGCCGCGAGCGGACATCTGAACACTGAAGCTTTCTTT.

This sequence joins TRBV10-3 and TRBJ1-1, with D perhaps TRBD1 (6 bases). Germline-derived CDR1 and CDR2 are ENHRY and SYGVKD. With 2 bases removed from V and 1 base from J, the gap between germline ends came to 11 bases. The CDR3 has 15 amino acids. As DNA, the CDR3 is TGTGCCATCAGTGAGAAGGGGGACAAGAACACTGAAGCTTTCTTT. Its protein product is CAISEKGDKNTEAFF.

This clone was detected once. The V gene is TRBV5-1, the J gene TRBJ1-1; D is possibly TRBD1 (5 bases). There are 14 residues in the CDR3. V was pared by 3 bases and J by 1 base, with 10 bases between. CDR1 SGHRS and CDR2 YFSETQ come from the germline V gene. CDR3 loop: CASSSGTANTEAFF. CDR3 coding DNA: TGCGCCAGCAGCTCGGGGACCGCGAACACTGAAGCTTTCTTT.

The V gene is TRBV21-1, the J gene TRBJ2-4; the DNA was not compared with TRBD1, the D call given in the table. TRBV21-1 is annotated as a pseudogene. The CDR3 has 16 residues. CDR3 in DNA: TGTGCCAGCAGCAAAGGGCCAATGGTCATTCAGGACATTCAGTACTTC. Its translation: CASSKGPMVIQDIQYF.

This chain links TRBV10-1 with TRBJ2-2; the D gene is possibly TRBD1 (5 bases). Looked up from germline, CDR1 is WNHNN and CDR2 is SYGVQD (reference sequence). The CDR3 has 13 residues. Trimming stripped 5 bases from V and 1 base from J, with 5 bases between. Here the CDR3 DNA reads TGCGCCAGCAGTACAGGGAACACCGGGGAGCTGTTTTTT. Translated: CASSTGNTGELFF.

In DNA form, the CDR3 reads TGTGCCAGCAGTTTCTTGTATTATCGGCGGGAGAAGGACGGGGAGCTGTTTTTT. Translating gives CASSFLYYRREKDGELFF. The J gene is TRBJ2-2, the V gene TRBV28; 7 bases align to TRBD2. V shed 3 bases, J shed 7 bases, and the junction held 17 bases outside the gene matches. The CDR3 contains 18 residues. CDR1 is MDHEN and CDR2 is SYDVKM in the germline V gene. Filled out from reference TRBV28 and TRBJ2-2, the complete variable domain reads DVKVTQSSRYLVKRTGEKVFLECVQDMDHENMFWYRQDPGLGLRLIYFSYDVKMKEKGDIPEGYSVSREKKERFSLILESASTNQTSMYLCASSFLYYRREKDGELFFGEGSRLTVL.

This chain uses TRBV6-1 with TRBJ1-6; D unresolved. Germline assignment: CDR1 MNHNS and CDR2 SASEGT. The CDR3 is 12 amino acids. The V and J ends lost 2 bases and 14 bases respectively, with 10 bases between them. CDR3 amino acids: CASSELGFSLHF. The DNA of the CDR3 is TGTGCCAGCAGTGAACTGGGCTTCTCCCTCCACTTT.

This clone came up a few times. For the CDR3, the DNA is TGCGCCAGCAGCCAAGAATTGACAGGGGGCGACAATCAGCCCCAGCATTTT. It is translated as CASSQELTGGDNQPQHF. The rearrangement joins TRBV4-3 to TRBJ1-5; 10 nucleotides line up with TRBD1. The V and J ends lost 0 bases and 3 bases, in that order; junction bases with no gene match: 5. Per the germline V gene, CDR1 is LGHNA and CDR2 is YSLEER. This CDR3 is 17 amino acids long.

This chain connects TRBV10-1 to TRBJ2-2, with D possibly matching TRBD2 (5 bases). V lost 0 bases, J lost 6 bases, and 8 bases lay in between. The CDR3 runs to 14 residues. CDR1 is WNHNN, CDR2 SYGVQD, per germline (reference sequence). The CDR3 reads CASSESLAAGELFF. CDR3 nucleotides: TGCGCCAGCAGTGAGTCGCTAGCCGCCGGGGAGCTGTTTTTT.

The chain recombines TRBV4-3 with TRBJ2-7; 8 nucleotides match TRBD2. This CDR3 is 15 amino acids long. V dropped 2 bases and J dropped 4; count of bases not matched to a gene: 7. In germline, CDR1 is LGHNA, CDR2 YSLEER. CDR3 bases: TGCGCCAGCAGCCAAAATAGCGGGAAATTTTACGAGCAGTACTTC. Encoded protein: CASSQNSGKFYEQYF.

CDR3 region: CASSQDRDGEAFF. In DNA, the CDR3 is TGTGCCAGCTCCCAAGACAGGGATGGTGAAGCTTTCTTT. This chain links TRBV28 with TRBJ1-1, with TRBD1 identical over 7 bases. Per the germline V gene, CDR1 is MDHEN and CDR2 is SYDVKM. This CDR3 spans 13 amino acids. V trimming: 8 bases; J trimming: 7 bases; junction bases outside the gene matches: 10.

The chain combines TRBV11-3 with TRBJ1-2; 9 bases match TRBD1. V shed 5 bases, J shed 6 bases, and the junction held 22 bases outside the gene matches. The CDR3 totals 19 residues. Per germline, CDR1 SGHNT and CDR2 YENEEA. As DNA, the CDR3 is TGTGCCAGCAGCCATGAAAATGCAGGACAGGGGACGGGTATCGATGGCTACACCTTC. Encoded protein: CASSHENAGQGTGIDGYTF.

This clone was seen only once. J is TRBJ2-7 and V is TRBV7-9; 7 bases are shared with TRBD1. The J segment lost 6 bases and the V segment lost 5 bases, leaving 10 bases of the junction unmatched. Germline V CDR1 and CDR2: SEHNR, FQNEAQ (reference sequence). The length of the CDR3 is 14 residues. The CDR3 sequence is CASSRRDSLREQYF. The DNA for the CDR3 is TGTGCCAGCAGCCGCAGGGACAGTTTGCGCGAGCAGTACTTC.

A word on this clone: In the same sample, other DNA sequences code for this CDR3. This chain joins TRBV18 and TRBJ1-4; unclear D gene. There are 15 residues in the CDR3. Germline V gene sequence: CDR1 KGHSH, CDR2 LQKENI. Trimming cost V 0 bases and J 0 bases, with 5 bases left between them. DNA of the CDR3: TGTGCCAGCTCACCACCTACAGCAACTAATGAAAAACTGTTTTTT. Translation: CASSPPTATNEKLFF.

This rearrangement joins TRBV7-2 to TRBJ2-1, with D unclear. The ends were cut back, 4 bases at V and 0 bases at J, with 10 bases in the middle. The CDR3 is 15 residues long. Germline loops: CDR1 SGHTA, CDR2 FQGNSA. The CDR3 DNA follows: TGTGCCAGCAGCTCGCAGGAGAGCTCCTACAATGAGCAGTTCTTC. This gives the protein CASSSQESSYNEQFF. Full variable domain (rest looked up from reference TRBV7-2 and TRBJ2-1): GAGVSQSPSNKVTEKGKDVELRCDPISGHTALYWYRQSLGQGLEFLIYFQGNSAPDKSGLPSDRFSAERTGGSVSTLTIQRTQQEDSAVYLCASSSQESSYNEQFFGPGTRLTVL.